Listed below are T cell receptor beta chains from one sample, sequenced in a study of T cell repertoires in cytomegalovirus infection. MiXCR, applied by TCRdb to the reads, yields one record per CDR3 protein. The repertoire holds about 100,000 distinct CDR3 sequences, with 20% to 25% as singletons. The sample taken for sequencing was CD8+ T cells from PBMCs. All receptors derive from a human donor in good health (CMV status not recorded). Some clones in this sample may be carry-over from other donors' samples. CDR3s include the opening cysteine and the closing phenylalanine or tryptophan.

len | v_gene | CDR3aa
17 | TRBV6-8 | CASSGPRLAGGMGTQYF
15 | TRBV7-6 | CASSHRLTGNNEQFF
16 | TRBV24-1 | CATSDLGRGSHDTQYF
15 | TRBV6-2/TRBV6-3 | CASSVTSGEAETQYF
16 | TRBV28 | CASSFSPGQEDYEQYF
15 | TRBV3-1 | CASSQVRGGIDTQYF
12 | TRBV28 | CASRTGGTEAFF
17 | TRBV5-4 | CASSLGASGGSTYEQYF
17 | TRBV9 | CASSVPSGRAMDNEQFF
17 | TRBV6-2/TRBV6-3 | CASSPYGADRYTDTQYF
11 | TRBV5-1 | CASTLGGEQFF
15 | TRBV7-9 | CASSAGQGTNTEAFF
15 | TRBV7-6 | CASSLWSGAQETQYF
13 | TRBV19 | CATGTSGPYEQYF
16 | TRBV4-3 | CASSQDRDFNSYEQYF
14 | TRBV7-9 | CASSLTSSYNEQFF
16 | TRBV28 | CASSFPEVSGANVLTF
12 | TRBV20-1 | CSARGQGDGYTF